The clone carrying this T cell receptor (beta chain) was counted only a few times. Its antigen remains unidentified. Oncomine TCR Beta short-read sequencing was applied to DNA from cultured CD4+ T cells. TCRdb processed the PCR reads anew with MiXCR; each CDR3 protein has one entry. The sample lists a few thousand distinct CDR3 sequences, 50% to 70% occurring once. The treatment is: approximately nine-day PBMC culture with coronavirus spike peptide pools or control peptides (ViraFEST assay). The collection of CD4+ T cells from the unexposed donor took place before the COVID-19 pandemic (2011-2018). Trimming cost V 4 bases and J 1 base, with 7 bases left between them. In germline, CDR1 is KGHDR, CDR2 SFDVKD. The CDR3 loop spans 14 amino acids. This sample was taken from a study of vaccination and CD4 T cells after COVID-19. For the study at large: Collection of post-COVID samples occurred a median 101 days after diagnosis, spanning a range of 35 to 161. Cultures acting as controls obtained a CEFX pool, an HIV-1 Nef pool, or no peptide. Overlapping peptides of the spike proteins of SARS-CoV-2, HCoV-NL63, HCoV-OC43 and HCoV-229E were used for cell stimulation. The study's findings and limits: Early timepoints after natural infection were not analyzed in these convalescent patients.

The chain links TRBV24-1 to TRBJ1-5; D ambiguous. The clonotype was recovered from a human donor in good health. What was sequenced was CD4+ T cells from blood, cultured in vitro. CDR3 sequence (DNA): TGTGCCACCAGTGACCACATAAGCAATCAGCCCCAGCATTTT. Translation: CATSDHISNQPQHF.